The 20 T cell receptor beta chains below all came from one sample that was sequenced in a study of T cells in Graves' hyperthyroidism and ophthalmopathy. RNA transcripts provided the source from which TCR beta CDR3 regions were amplified. Primed by the HTBI set, a first-round RT-PCR was run on the TCR CDR3. TCRdb reanalysed the multiplex PCR reads using MiXCR and keeps one entry per CDR3 protein. The sample holds roughly 700,000 distinct CDR3 sequences; just over 35% are singletons and the top ten take 31%. What was sequenced was blood. These receptor sequences come from a woman aged 35 to 49 with Graves' hyperthyroidism.

This clonotype was detected many times. The chain joins TRBV10-3 to TRBJ1-4; D is perhaps TRBD1 (6 bases). The CDR3 is 14 amino acids. Germline assignment: CDR1 ENHRY and CDR2 SYGVKD. V was trimmed by 5 bases and J by 8 bases, leaving 15 bases between them. The CDR3 loop reads CAISNRAENEKLFF. The CDR3 nucleotides read TGTGCCATCAGTAACAGGGCTGAGAACGAAAAACTGTTTTTT.

Concerning this clonotype: A read error may account for a junction end that differs from germline. The gene calls are TRBV7-2 and TRBJ2-3; 11 bases are a match to TRBD2. The CDR3 contains 13 residues. Germline V gene data show CDR1 as SGHTA and CDR2 as FQGNSA. CDR3 nucleotide sequence: TGCGCCAGCAGTGAGACTAGCGGGAATACGCAGTATTTT. Its protein product is CASSETSGNTQYF.

The chain recombines TRBV29-1 with TRBJ1-1; D possibly corresponds to TRBD1 (6 bases). Germline V gene data show CDR1 as SQVTM and CDR2 as ANQGSEA. V was pared by 8 bases and J by 4 bases, with 14 bases between. This CDR3 has 12 residues. Written as DNA, the CDR3 is TGCAGCAGTGCAGGGGCGGCCACTGAAGCTTTCTTT. As protein: CSSAGAATEAFF.

This clonotype was found a few times. The gene calls are TRBV7-2 and TRBJ1-5; D is perhaps TRBD1 (5 bases). The V end was cut by 1 base, the J end by 4 bases, with 11 bases between. CDR3 length equals 15 residues. The germline CDR1 and CDR2 sequences are SGHTA and FQGNSA. The CDR3 DNA reads as TGTGCCAGCAGCTTAGAAGCAGGGAATAATCAGCCCCAGCATTTT. This codes for CASSLEAGNNQPQHF.

The chain couples TRBV14 to TRBJ1-1, with no clear D. With 5 bases removed from V and 2 bases from J, the gap between germline ends came to 9 bases. CDR1 is SGHDN and CDR2 is FVKESK in the germline V gene. The CDR3 runs to 13 residues. The CDR3 spells CASSFYLNTEAFF. The CDR3 DNA follows: TGTGCCAGCAGCTTCTATTTAAACACTGAAGCTTTCTTT.

The rearrangement uses TRBV11-2 and TRBJ1-1; D remains unclear. The V and J ends lost 6 bases and 0 bases respectively, with 14 bases between them. Looked up from germline, CDR1 is SGHAT and CDR2 is FQNNGV. The CDR3 contains 15 residues. CDR3 loop: CASRRLETMNTEAFF. CDR3 sequence (DNA): TGTGCCAGCAGGCGGCTTGAGACCATGAACACTGAAGCTTTCTTT.

V and J are TRBV6-5 and TRBJ1-2, with 8 bases lining up with TRBD1. This CDR3 is 15 amino acids long. Trimming cost V 5 bases and J 8 bases; bases outside gene matches: 13. The germline V gene encodes CDR1 MNHEY and CDR2 SVGAGI. Here the CDR3 DNA reads TGTGCCAGCAGTACCGCAGACAGGGGAAGGGGCGGCTACACCTTC. Translating gives CASSTADRGRGGYTF.

The chain is built from TRBV2 and TRBJ2-7; unclear D gene. Germline assignment: CDR1 SNHLY and CDR2 FYNNEI. This CDR3 is built from 14 residues. V lost 8 bases to trimming and J lost 5 bases, with 19 bases between them. As DNA, the CDR3 is TGTGCCAGCCACCGGGCTGAGGATCTCAACGAGCAGTACTTC. This sequence encodes CASHRAEDLNEQYF.

This clonotype was counted ten times or more. V and J are TRBV19 and TRBJ1-2; the D is unclear. This CDR3 region has 14 residues. Germline-derived CDR1 and CDR2 are LNHDA and SQIVND (reference sequence). Trimming cost V 4 bases and J 1 base, with 10 bases left between them. CDR3 sequence: CASSTGELNYGYTF. The CDR3 DNA reads TGTGCCAGTAGTACTGGAGAGCTTAACTATGGCTACACCTTC.

The table lists this clonotype with many counts. This chain uses TRBV19 with TRBJ1-1; unclear D gene. There are 15 residues in the CDR3. Trimming shortened V by 4 bases and J by 1 base, and 13 bases separated the two germline ends. CDR1 is LNHDA, CDR2 SQIVND, per germline (reference sequence). CDR3 in amino acids: CASSTLPGGNTEAFF. The CDR3 region has the DNA TGTGCCAGTAGTACCCTCCCGGGTGGGAACACTGAAGCTTTCTTT. The entire variable domain, with the rest obtained from reference TRBV19 and TRBJ1-1, is as follows: DGGITQSPKYLFRKEGQNVTLSCEQNLNHDAMYWYRQDPGQGLRLIYYSQIVNDFQKGDIAEGYSVSREKKESFPLTVTSAQKNPTAFYLCASSTLPGGNTEAFFGQGTRLTVV.

The chain uses TRBV7-6 and TRBJ2-3; the D gene is possibly TRBD2 (5 bases). Per germline, CDR1 SGHVS and CDR2 FNYEAQ. Trimming removed 0 bases at V and 4 bases at J, with 8 bases between. The CDR3 covers 14 residues. The CDR3 spells CASSLAGVADTQYF. Written as DNA, the CDR3 is TGTGCCAGCAGCTTAGCGGGAGTGGCAGATACGCAGTATTTT.

Of note for this clonotype: Likely a read error: the CDR3 ends without its conserved phenylalanine or tryptophan. It is unclear where the CDR3 begins or ends on the DNA, so no DNA is shown, and the CDR3 is as TCRdb lists it. This chain connects TRBV5-1 to TRBJ1-1. The CDR3 adds up to 8 amino acids, both ends counted. CDR1 is SGHRS, CDR2 YFSETQ, per germline. CDR3 sequence reads: CASSLVFP.

This clonotype was seen a few times. The CDR3 protein is CASSLLASRNNYGYTF. CDR3 bases: TGTGCCAGCAGTTTATTGGCCAGCAGGAACAACTATGGCTACACCTTC. The chain employs TRBV12-3 or TRBV12-4 and TRBJ1-2; D is unresolved. This CDR3 is built from 16 residues. The V gene lost 2 bases and the J gene lost 2 bases, with 15 bases spanning the gap.

The V gene is TRBV7-6, the J gene TRBJ2-5, with D tentatively TRBD2 (7 bases). CDR3 length: 13 residues. V lost 5 bases, J lost 4 bases, and 11 bases lay in between. Germline loops: CDR1 SGHVS, CDR2 FNYEAQ. Written as DNA, the CDR3 is TGTGCCAGCAGCCGACGGGGGGCAGAGACCCAGTACTTC. Translation gives CASSRRGAETQYF. The full variable domain, rest sourced from reference TRBV7-6 and TRBJ2-5, is GAGVSQSPRYKVTKRGQDVALRCDPISGHVSLYWYRQALGQGPEFLTYFNYEAQQDKSGLPNDRFSAERPEGSISTLTIQRTEQRDSAMYRCASSRRGAETQYFGPGTRLLVL.

This clonotype was found many times. This chain links TRBV2 with TRBJ2-2, with a possible D match to TRBD2 (5 bases). Trimming cost V 9 bases and J 0 bases, with 11 bases left between them. The CDR3 consists of 14 residues. Germline lookup yields CDR1 SNHLY and CDR2 FYNNEI. CDR3 sequence: CASLATSNTGELFF. The CDR3 bases are TGTGCCAGTTTAGCGACATCGAACACCGGGGAGCTGTTTTTT.

The chain links TRBV28 to TRBJ1-1; D is undetermined. Germline CDR1 and CDR2: MDHEN and SYDVKM. Trimming took 3 bases from V and 0 from J, leaving 8 bases between them. The CDR3 length is 14 residues. The CDR3 region is CASSFVGMNTEAFF. In DNA, the CDR3 is TGTGCCAGCAGTTTTGTTGGCATGAACACTGAAGCTTTCTTT.

This clonotype was counted many times. This chain connects TRBV12-3 or TRBV12-4 to TRBJ1-5; weak D call: TRBD1 (6 bases). V was pared by 6 bases and J by 6 bases, with 18 bases between. The CDR3 contains 15 residues. Written as DNA, the CDR3 is TGTGCCAGCAGGCCCAGGGCAGGGGATTTTCAGCCCCAGCATTTT. Translation gives CASRPRAGDFQPQHF.

This clonotype was observed a few times. The chain recombines TRBV19 with TRBJ1-5, with a tentative D call TRBD1 (5 bases). Trimming removed 5 bases from V and 5 bases from J, with 19 bases in between. Per the germline V gene, CDR1 is LNHDA and CDR2 is SQIVND (reference sequence). CDR3 size: 16 residues. CDR3 nucleotide sequence: TGTGCCAGTAGTCCCGATGGGACCCTGGCCCATCAGCCCCAGCATTTT. Translating gives CASSPDGTLAHQPQHF.

The chain joins TRBV6-2 or TRBV6-3 to TRBJ1-1; 7 nucleotides agree with TRBD1. The V segment lost 2 bases and the J segment 7 bases; nucleotides outside the gene matches: 7. This CDR3 is built from 14 residues. In germline, CDR1 is MNHEY, CDR2 SVGEGT. CDR3 nucleotide sequence: TGTGCCAGCAGTTACCCCGGGACAGACATTGAAGCTTTCTTT. This encodes CASSYPGTDIEAFF.

This sequence joins TRBV2 and TRBJ2-3; D tentatively fits TRBD1 or TRBD2 (5 bases each). V lost 7 bases and J lost 1, with 18 bases in between. The germline V gene has CDR1 SNHLY and CDR2 FYNNEI. The CDR3 covers 16 residues. The CDR3 region has the DNA TGTGCCAGCACACCGGCTTCGGGGCGGCGCACAGATACGCAGTATTTT. Encoded protein: CASTPASGRRTDTQYF. The variable domain in full, completed from reference TRBV2 and TRBJ2-3, reads EPEVTQTPSHQVTQMGQEVILRCVPISNHLYFYWYRQILGQKVEFLVSFYNNEISEKSEIFDDQFSVERPDGSNFTLKIRSTKLEDSAMYFCASTPASGRRTDTQYFGPGTRLTVL.